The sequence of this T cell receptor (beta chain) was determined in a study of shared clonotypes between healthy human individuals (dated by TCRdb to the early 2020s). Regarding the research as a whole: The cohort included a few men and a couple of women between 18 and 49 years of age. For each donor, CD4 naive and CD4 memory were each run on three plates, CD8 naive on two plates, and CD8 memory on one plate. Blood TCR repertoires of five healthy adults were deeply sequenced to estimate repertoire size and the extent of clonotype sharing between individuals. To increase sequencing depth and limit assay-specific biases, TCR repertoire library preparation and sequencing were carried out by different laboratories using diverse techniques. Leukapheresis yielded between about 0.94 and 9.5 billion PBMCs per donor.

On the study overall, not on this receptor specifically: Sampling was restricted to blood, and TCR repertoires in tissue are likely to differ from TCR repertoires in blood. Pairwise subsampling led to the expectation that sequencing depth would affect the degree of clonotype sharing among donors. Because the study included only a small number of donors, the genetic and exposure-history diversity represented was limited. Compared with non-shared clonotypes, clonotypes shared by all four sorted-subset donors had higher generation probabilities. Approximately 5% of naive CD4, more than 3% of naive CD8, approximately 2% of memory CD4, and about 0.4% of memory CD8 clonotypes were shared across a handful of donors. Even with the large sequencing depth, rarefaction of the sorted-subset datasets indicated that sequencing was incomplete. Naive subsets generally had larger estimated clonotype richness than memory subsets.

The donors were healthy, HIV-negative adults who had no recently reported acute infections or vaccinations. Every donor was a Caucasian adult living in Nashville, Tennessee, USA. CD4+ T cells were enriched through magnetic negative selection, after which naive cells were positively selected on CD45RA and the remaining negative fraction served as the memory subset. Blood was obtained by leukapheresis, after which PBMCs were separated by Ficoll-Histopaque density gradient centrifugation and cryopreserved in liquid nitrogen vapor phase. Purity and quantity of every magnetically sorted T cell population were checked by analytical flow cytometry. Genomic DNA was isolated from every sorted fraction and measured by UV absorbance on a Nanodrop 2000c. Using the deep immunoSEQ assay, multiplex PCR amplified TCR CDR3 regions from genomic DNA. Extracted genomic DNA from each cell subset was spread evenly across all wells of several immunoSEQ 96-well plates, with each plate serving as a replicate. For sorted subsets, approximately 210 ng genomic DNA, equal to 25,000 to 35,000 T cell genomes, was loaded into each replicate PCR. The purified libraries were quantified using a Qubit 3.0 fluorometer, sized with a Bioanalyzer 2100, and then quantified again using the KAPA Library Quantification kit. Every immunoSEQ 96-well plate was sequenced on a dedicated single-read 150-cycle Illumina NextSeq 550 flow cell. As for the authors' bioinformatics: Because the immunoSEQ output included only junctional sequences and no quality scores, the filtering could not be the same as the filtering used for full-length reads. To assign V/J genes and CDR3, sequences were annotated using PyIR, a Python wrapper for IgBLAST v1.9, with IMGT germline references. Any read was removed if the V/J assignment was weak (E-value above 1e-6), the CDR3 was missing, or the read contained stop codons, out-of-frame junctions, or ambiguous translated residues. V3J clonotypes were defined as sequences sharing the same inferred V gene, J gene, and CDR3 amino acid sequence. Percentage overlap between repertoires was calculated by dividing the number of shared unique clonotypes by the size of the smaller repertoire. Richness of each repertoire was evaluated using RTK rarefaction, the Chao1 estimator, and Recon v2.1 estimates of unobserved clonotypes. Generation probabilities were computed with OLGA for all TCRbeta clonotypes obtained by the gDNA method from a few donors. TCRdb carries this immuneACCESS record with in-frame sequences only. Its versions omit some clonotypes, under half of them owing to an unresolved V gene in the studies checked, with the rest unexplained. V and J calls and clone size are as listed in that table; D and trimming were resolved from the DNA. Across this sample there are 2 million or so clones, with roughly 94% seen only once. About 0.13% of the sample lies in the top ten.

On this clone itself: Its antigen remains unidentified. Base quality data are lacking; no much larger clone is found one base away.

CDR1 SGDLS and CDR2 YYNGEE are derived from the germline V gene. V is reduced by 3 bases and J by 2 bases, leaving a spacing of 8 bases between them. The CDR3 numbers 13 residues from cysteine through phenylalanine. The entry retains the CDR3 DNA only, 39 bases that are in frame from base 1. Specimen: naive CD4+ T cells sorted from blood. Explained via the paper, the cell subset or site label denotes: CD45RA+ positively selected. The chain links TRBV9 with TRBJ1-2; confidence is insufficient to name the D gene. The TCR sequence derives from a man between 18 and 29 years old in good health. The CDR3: CASSARGNYGYTF. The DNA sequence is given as TGTGCCAGCAGCGCGAGAGGAAACTATGGCTACACCTTC.